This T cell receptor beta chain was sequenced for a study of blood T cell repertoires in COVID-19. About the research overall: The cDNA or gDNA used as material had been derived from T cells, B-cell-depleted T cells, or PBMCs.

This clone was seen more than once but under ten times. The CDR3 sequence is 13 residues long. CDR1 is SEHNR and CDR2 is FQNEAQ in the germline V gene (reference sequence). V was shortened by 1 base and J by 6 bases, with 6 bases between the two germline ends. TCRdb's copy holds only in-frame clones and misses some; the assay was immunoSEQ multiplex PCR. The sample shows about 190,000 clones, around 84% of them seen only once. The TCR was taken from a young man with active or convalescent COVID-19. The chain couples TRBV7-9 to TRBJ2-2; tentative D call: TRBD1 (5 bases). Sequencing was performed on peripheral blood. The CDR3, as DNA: TGTGCCAGCAGCTTAGACAGGTCCGGGGAGCTGTTTTTT. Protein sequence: CASSLDRSGELFF. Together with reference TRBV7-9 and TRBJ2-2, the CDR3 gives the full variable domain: DTGVSQNPRHKITKRGQNVTFRCDPISEHNRLYWYRQTLGQGPEFLTYFQNEAQLEKSRLLSDRFSAERPKGSFSTLEIQRTEQGDSAMYLCASSLDRSGELFFGEGSRLTVL.